This T cell receptor beta chain is drawn from a study of shared clonotypes between healthy human individuals. Study context: Serving as donors were a couple of women and a few men, whose ages spanned 18 to 49. Study results and caveats: The donor pool, a small one, limited the genetic and exposure-history diversity represented. Only blood was sampled; tissue repertoires likely differ.

Trimming took 5 bases from V and 1 from J, leaving 12 bases between them. The CDR3 totals 15 residues. Per germline, CDR1 SEHNR and CDR2 FQNEAQ (reference sequence). The repertoire was sequenced with immunoSEQ multiplex PCR; TCRdb's copy has only in-frame clones and lacks some. The data show more than 400,000 clones, about 72% seen once. A word on this clone: Its antigen is not known.

This chain links TRBV7-9 with TRBJ2-4; D might be TRBD2 (6 bases). The TCR was taken from a woman aged 40 to 50 in good health. Some clones in this sample may be carry-over from other donors' samples. Sequencing was done on a sample of PBMCs. This CDR3 is CASSPWGEAKNIQYF. CDR3 DNA: TGTGCCAGCAGCCCCTGGGGGGAGGCCAAAAACATTCAGTACTTC.